This T cell receptor (beta chain) was sequenced for a study of CD8 T cells in ankylosing spondylitis. Study results and caveats: Clones linked to disease were reported to show significant enrichment in matched ankylosing spondylitis synovial fluid. Disease-linked clones displayed a CD8+ phenotype and appeared relatively rarely in peripheral blood.

TCRdb independently ran MiXCR on the 5' RACE reads; one entry per CDR3 protein. The sample lists roughly 180,000 distinct CDR3 sequences; around a tenth were seen once. The germline V gene has CDR1 MNHEY and CDR2 SVGAGI. The CDR3 extends over 17 amino acids. The V end was cut by 2 bases, the J end by 6 bases, with 20 bases between. This clonotype has only a few counts. The antigen is undetermined. The J gene is TRBJ2-1, the V gene TRBV6-5, with D maybe TRBD2 (6 bases). The sample consisted of blood, either unsorted or a sorted T cell fraction (not recorded which). This clonotype was obtained from a female donor with ankylosing spondylitis or in good health (not recorded which). As DNA, the CDR3 is TGTGCCAGCAGTTACATTAGCTCCGGGACTCGCGTCAATGAGCAGTTCTTC. It codes for CASSYISSGTRVNEQFF.